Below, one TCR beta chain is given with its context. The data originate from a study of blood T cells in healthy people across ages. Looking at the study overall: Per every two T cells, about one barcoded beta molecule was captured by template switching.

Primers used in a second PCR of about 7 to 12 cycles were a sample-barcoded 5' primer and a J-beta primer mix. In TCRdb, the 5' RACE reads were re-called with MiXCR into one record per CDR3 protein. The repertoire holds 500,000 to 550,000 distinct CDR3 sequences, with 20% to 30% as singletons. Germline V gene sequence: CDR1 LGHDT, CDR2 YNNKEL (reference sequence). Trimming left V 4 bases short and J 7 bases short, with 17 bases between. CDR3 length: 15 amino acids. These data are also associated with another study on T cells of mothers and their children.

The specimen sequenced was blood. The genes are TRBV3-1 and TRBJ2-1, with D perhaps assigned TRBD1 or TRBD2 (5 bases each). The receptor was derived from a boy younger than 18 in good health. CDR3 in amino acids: CASSPNRRIRNEQFF. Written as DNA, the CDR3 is TGTGCCAGCAGCCCTAACAGGAGGATTCGGAATGAGCAGTTCTTC.